The entry that follows covers one T cell receptor beta chain sequence. The data were taken from a study of technical replicates of blood from several donors. Assay used: immunoSEQ multiplex PCR; TCRdb lists only in-frame clones, some missing. The repertoire holds more than 65,000 clones, with approximately 96% as singletons. The CDR3 spans 17 residues. In germline, CDR1 is MGHRA, CDR2 YSYEKL. J gave up 1 base and V 0 bases, and 5 bases lay outside the gene matches. This TCR was recovered from a human donor in good health. The gene calls are TRBV4-1 and TRBJ2-7, with 11 bases aligning to TRBD2. Sequencing was performed on T cells isolated from PBMCs. The CDR3 here is CASSQDPGLAASYEQYF. DNA for the CDR3: TGCGCCAGCAGCCAAGATCCGGGACTAGCGGCATCCTACGAGCAGTACTTC.